Presented here are 11 T cell receptor beta chains from one specimen sequenced in a study of T cell clonotyping in hematopoietic cell transplantation. The time point denotes: recipient sample about 28 days before transplant, after cytoreduction. This table comes from immunoSEQ multiplex PCR, and its TCRdb copy is limited to in-frame clones, with some not included. Among 35,000 to 45,000 clones, roughly 94% were seen once, and the ten largest hold about 1.5%. The sample in question was peripheral blood mononuclear cells, obtained before stem cell transplant. These receptors all stem from a man aged 40-49 years with chronic myeloid leukemia. Some clones in this sample may be carry-over from other donors' samples.

V usage is TRBV7-2 and J usage is TRBJ1-2; TRBD1 matches at 8 bases. CDR3 length: 14 residues. The germline V gene encodes CDR1 SGHTA and CDR2 FQGNSA. With 0 bases clipped from V and 8 bases from J, the junction kept 5 bases outside the gene matches. Written as DNA, the CDR3 is TGTGCCAGCAGCTTAGCGCACGACAGGGGCGGCTACACCTTC. It translates to CASSLAHDRGGYTF.

J is TRBJ1-1 and V is TRBV9, with D perhaps matching TRBD1 (5 bases). The CDR3 sequence is 15 residues long. Germline assignment: CDR1 SGDLS and CDR2 YYNGEE. V was trimmed by 0 bases and J by 0 bases, leaving 9 bases between them. The CDR3 DNA is TGTGCCAGCAGCGTAGGGGGCACAATGAACACTGAAGCTTTCTTT. The encoded protein is CASSVGGTMNTEAFF.

The chain couples TRBV14 to TRBJ2-3; maybe TRBD2 (7 bases). The CDR3 runs 18 residues. With 0 bases removed from V and 2 bases from J, the gap between germline ends came to 18 bases. Germline values: CDR1 SGHDN, CDR2 FVKESK. CDR3 sequence: CASSQDKWAGAITDTQYF. The CDR3 nucleotides read TGTGCCAGCAGCCAAGATAAGTGGGCGGGGGCCATCACAGATACGCAGTATTTT. Using reference TRBV14 and TRBJ2-3 for the parts outside the CDR3, the full variable domain is EAGVTQFPSHSVIEKGQTVTLRCDPISGHDNLYWYRRVMGKEIKFLLHFVKESKQDESGMPNNRFLAERTGGTYSTLKVQPAELEDSGVYFCASSQDKWAGAITDTQYFGPGTRLTVL.

This rearrangement joins TRBV30 to TRBJ2-3; D is perhaps TRBD2 (5 bases). CDR3 length: 16 amino acids. The germline V gene has CDR1 GTSNPN and CDR2 SVGIG (reference sequence). The ends were cut back, 2 bases at V and 6 bases at J, with 21 bases in the middle. In DNA, the CDR3 is TGTGCCTGGAGTTCCCCGTTCCGGGGTGAGAGGGATACGCAGTATTTT. Translating gives CAWSSPFRGERDTQYF.

This chain links TRBV5-1 with TRBJ1-1; D is perhaps TRBD1 (6 bases). The CDR3 has 13 residues. Germline CDR1 reads SGHRS; CDR2 reads YFSETQ. Trimming stripped 0 bases from V and 8 bases from J, with 11 bases between. The CDR3 DNA reads as TGCGCCAGCAGCTTGGGGGACGGGACAGAAGCTTTCTTT. It yields the protein CASSLGDGTEAFF.

The chain couples TRBV29-1 to TRBJ2-1; D gene ambiguous. This CDR3 region has 13 residues. Germline V lookup: CDR1 SQVTM, CDR2 ANQGSEA. V was pared by 4 bases and J by 3 bases, with 10 bases between. Here the CDR3 DNA reads TGCAGCGTTGCGAAAGTAAACTACAATGAGCAGTTCTTC. Translation: CSVAKVNYNEQFF.

The gene calls are TRBV10-3 and TRBJ1-1, with D possibly matching TRBD1 (6 bases). Per the germline V gene, CDR1 is ENHRY and CDR2 is SYGVKD. The CDR3 length is 14 residues. Deletions cut 2 bases from V and 9 bases from J, with 16 bases between. CDR3 in amino acids: CAISEGAGQPKAFF. CDR3 coding DNA: TGTGCCATCAGTGAGGGCGCCGGACAGCCTAAAGCTTTCTTT.

This sequence joins TRBV15 and TRBJ2-3; TRBD2 matches 7 bases. The CDR3 is made up of 15 amino acids. Germline CDR1 is LNHNV and CDR2 is YYDKDF (reference sequence). With V trimmed by 6 bases and J by 1 base, 7 bases remained unmatched. In DNA form, the CDR3 reads TGTGCCACCAGTGCGGCGCTAGCGGGCACAGATACGCAGTATTTT. Translation: CATSAALAGTDTQYF.

V gene TRBV6-5 combines with J gene TRBJ2-1, with 10 positions matching TRBD2. CDR3 size: 13 residues. V trimming: 6 bases; J trimming: 9 bases; junction bases outside the gene matches: 5. Per the germline V gene, CDR1 is MNHEY and CDR2 is SVGAGI. CDR3 DNA sequence: TGTGCCAGCAGGCGACCTAGCGGGGGTGAGCAGTTCTTC. This encodes CASRRPSGGEQFF.

This clone was seen only once. The rearrangement uses TRBV19 and TRBJ1-1; D unclear. The CDR3 loop spans 14 amino acids. V was shortened by 11 bases and J by 4 bases, with 20 bases between the two germline ends. From germline, CDR1 is LNHDA and CDR2 SQIVND (reference sequence). CDR3 loop: CASQKQNLGTEAFF. The CDR3 region has the DNA TGTGCCTCCCAGAAGCAAAACCTGGGCACTGAAGCTTTCTTT.

This sequence joins TRBV19 and TRBJ2-5, with D possibly TRBD1 on 6 matching bases. The CDR3 has 14 amino acids. Trimming left V 1 base short and J 3 bases short, with 9 bases between. Per germline, CDR1 LNHDA and CDR2 SQIVND (reference sequence). The chain's CDR3 is CASSIGTAKETQYF. CDR3 bases: TGTGCCAGTAGTATAGGGACAGCTAAAGAGACCCAGTACTTC.